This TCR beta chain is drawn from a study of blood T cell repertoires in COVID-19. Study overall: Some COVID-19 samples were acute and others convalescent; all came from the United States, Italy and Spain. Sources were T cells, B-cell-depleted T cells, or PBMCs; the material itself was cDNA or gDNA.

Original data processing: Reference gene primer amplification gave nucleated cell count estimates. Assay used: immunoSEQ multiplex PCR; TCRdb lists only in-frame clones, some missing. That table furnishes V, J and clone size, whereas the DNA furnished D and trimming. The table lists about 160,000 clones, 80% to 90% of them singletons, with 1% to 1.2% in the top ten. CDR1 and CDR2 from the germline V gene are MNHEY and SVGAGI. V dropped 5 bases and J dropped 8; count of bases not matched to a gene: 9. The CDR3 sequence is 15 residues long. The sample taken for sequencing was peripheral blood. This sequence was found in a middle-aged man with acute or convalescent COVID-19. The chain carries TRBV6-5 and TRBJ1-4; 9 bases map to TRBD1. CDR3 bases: TGTGCCAGCAGTCCCTCAGGGACAGGGTGGGAAAAACTGTTTTTT. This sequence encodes CASSPSGTGWEKLFF.